This TCR beta chain appears in the sequencing data of a study of long-term antiretroviral therapy in people with HIV. The study's findings and limits: In HIV, the repertoires covered a tighter span of CDR3 lengths than in controls.

Deletions cut 3 bases from V and 2 bases from J, with 10 bases between. The CDR3 is 14 residues long. Germline V lookup: CDR1 SGHRS, CDR2 YFSETQ. immunoSEQ v3.0 was run at survey level. Libraries were prepared by immunoSEQ multiplex PCR; TCRdb keeps only in-frame clonotypes and omits some of them. The sample includes about 20,000 clones, approximately 80% of them seen just once. Comments on this clone: What it binds is unknown.

Each donor provided at least one pre-ART PBMC sample and at least two post-ART PBMC samples. The source is a woman in her forties or fifties with HIV. The V and J genes are TRBV5-1 and TRBJ2-3; D remains ambiguous. Sample: unsorted PBMCs, taken 2.5 years before starting antiretroviral therapy. CDR3 coding DNA: TGCGCCAGCAGCTGGGCCAGCCCCACAGATACGCAGTATTTT. This codes for CASSWASPTDTQYF.